This T cell receptor (beta chain) originates from a study of neurological immune-mediated disorders (dated by TCRdb to the late 2010s). At the level of the whole study: Among the approximately 35 multiple sclerosis patients, relapsing-remitting MS accounted for approximately 31 and secondary progressive MS accounted for 3. The cohort comprised about 70 subjects: roughly 14 HAM/TSP patients, around 34 multiple sclerosis patients and approximately 20 healthy controls. The 90 to 110 TCR-beta libraries included longitudinal samples, technical triplicates and paired sorted CD4+ and CD8+ T-cell subsets alongside PBMC samples. Using UMI-based sequencing, the study compared peripheral blood TCR-beta repertoires from patients with HTLV-I-associated myelopathy (HAM/TSP), patients with multiple sclerosis, and healthy controls. Overall study results and their limits: No clinical or MRI features were associated with the MS cluster, and the authors said that larger cohorts are needed. TCR clonal expansion was highest in HAM/TSP patients and lowest in MS patients, with MS patients falling below even healthy controls. Phylogenetic analysis grouped repertoires from 18 of 34 MS patients into a cluster of related CDR3 sequences, suggesting a possible repertoire-level signature. Across subjects, expanded clones never shared an identical CDR3 amino acid sequence, which suggests that the TCR-beta repertoires in every group were private.

Note on this clonotype: This clone's antigen is unknown. This may stem from a read error, because a much larger clone lies one nucleotide away. Since the CDR3 does not end with the conserved phenylalanine or tryptophan, this likely comes from a read error.

Ends trimmed: V by 6 bases, J by 0 bases; bases unmatched to a gene: 5. The CDR3 length equals 15 residues, ends included. Of the read, only the CDR3 DNA is kept; its 45 bases are in frame from base 1. The germline V gene gives CDR1 as MNHEY and CDR2 as SVGAGI. To synthesize cDNA, template-switch 5'RACE was performed with a primer carrying a 10-nucleotide random unique molecular identifier so that each TCR transcript was tagged. Each sequencing run produced over 190 million TCR-beta sequences covering 15-18 subjects. The RNeasy kit was used for extraction of total RNA. Using the KAPA Real-time Library Amplification kit, TCR-beta VDJ regions were amplified with primers for the TCR constant region and the 5'RACE anchor. A first PCR added sample indexes and Illumina adaptors, and a second PCR then raised library yield. After purification with Ampure beads, the TCR product of roughly 650 bp was size-selected on a 2% E-gel SizeSelection system. Before pooling, library quality was checked on a Bioanalyzer, concentration was measured with Qubit, and libraries were quantified with the Kapa Library Quantification kit. Paired-end 2 x 150 bp sequencing of the libraries was performed on an Illumina HiSeq 2500. To increase sequence diversity, 25-30% phiX was spiked into each library pool. Per the original workflow: Quality-filtered reads were processed with the UMI-based MiGEC pipeline, and over 75% of raw TCR sequences were removed by the MiGEC pipeline during error correction. VDJ genes were aligned to IMGT germline references, and clonotypes were defined by unique CDR3 amino acid sequence plus V-J genes. Clonal expansion, Shannon diversity, and CDR3 relatedness (CalcPairwiseDistances, ClusterSamples) were evaluated with VDJtools, and phylogenetic trees were built with CLCbio workbench. Using coefficient-of-variation modelling across technical triplicates, the study counted a clone as expanded if it had at least 8 unique UMIs. In-frame beta chains were kept once TCRdb had trimmed the public reads at Q25 with fastp and called clones with MiXCR. Identical CDR3 proteins give one entry, which carries the most common genes and DNA. The V and J calls reflect TCRdb's pipeline rather than the authors' work. For this sample the table gives more than 45,000 distinct CDR3 sequences, of which around 2.3% were detected only once. The ten largest clones represent about 3% of the sample.

For unsorted PBMC libraries, 2 million PBMCs were used after storage in RNAlater at -80 degrees C until RNA extraction. Multiple sclerosis patients were enrolled in a US clinical protocol evaluating disease progression by magnetic resonance imaging. PBMCs were separated from peripheral blood using Ficoll-Hypaque density gradient centrifugation and then cryopreserved in liquid nitrogen. Input material: PBMCs. Recombination linked TRBV6-5 to TRBJ2-7, with 10 junctional bases fitting TRBD1. This clonotype originated in a middle-aged man with multiple sclerosis. This receptor has the CDR3 CASRPGQGSSYEQYL. Here is the DNA: TGTGCCAGCAGACCGGGACAGGGGTCCTCCTACGAGCAGTACTTA.